Below are 5 T cell receptor beta chains sequenced from a single sample in a study of cytomegalovirus exposure and HLA in healthy donors. PCR was performed using 60 Vbeta and 13 Jbeta primers. Clones were read by immunoSEQ multiplex PCR, and TCRdb kept only the in-frame ones, dropping some. The profile shows 200,000 to 250,000 clones, 81% of them singletons. Material: PBMCs. The receptors originated from a woman aged 55-75 years in good health and CMV-seropositive.

The DNA of the CDR3 is TGCGCCAGCAGCCAAATGGGGAGGAAGGCACAGCCCCAGCATTTT. Its translation: CASSQMGRKAQPQHF. V is TRBV4-1 and J is TRBJ1-5; D remains ambiguous. Germline CDR1 is MGHRA and CDR2 is YSYEKL. With 2 bases removed from V and 7 bases from J, the gap between germline ends came to 15 bases. The CDR3 sequence is 15 residues long.

The rearrangement links TRBV18 to TRBJ1-2, with 7 nucleotides matching TRBD1. This CDR3 is built from 16 residues. Losses at the gene ends were 4 bases for V and 4 bases for J; bases not matched to a gene: 12. The germline CDR1 and CDR2 sequences are KGHSH and LQKENI. CDR3 sequence reads: CASSLNRDRSGYGYTF. The CDR3 nucleotides are TGTGCCAGCTCACTCAATCGGGACAGATCCGGCTATGGCTACACCTTC.

The chain carries TRBV19 and TRBJ2-5; D perhaps matches TRBD2 (5 bases). The DNA end lines up better with TRBJ2-7; the J call may be wrong. This CDR3 region has 12 residues. CDR1 is LNHDA and CDR2 is SQIVND in the germline V gene (reference sequence). CDR3 sequence reads: CASSREGYEQYF. CDR3 nucleotide sequence: TGTGCCAGTAGTCGAGAGGGCTACGAGCAGTACTTC.

The rearrangement uses TRBV5-1 and TRBJ1-4; D unresolved. The CDR3 totals 16 residues. The germline CDR1 and CDR2 sequences are SGHRS and YFSETQ. Between the trimmed V and J ends, which lost 3 bases and 0 bases, there was a span of 12 bases. CDR3 coding DNA: TGCGCCAGCAGCTCCACCGTCCAGTCAACTAATGAAAAACTGTTTTTT. Protein: CASSSTVQSTNEKLFF.

The gene calls are TRBV29-1 and TRBJ2-1; perhaps TRBD1 as D (5 bases). The CDR3 runs 13 residues. CDR1 and CDR2 from the germline V gene are SQVTM and ANQGSEA. V was shortened by 7 bases and J by 6 bases, with 16 bases between the two germline ends. CDR3 sequence reads: CSGQGSPGNEQFF. CDR3 nucleotide sequence: TGCAGCGGGCAGGGTTCTCCTGGCAATGAGCAGTTCTTC.